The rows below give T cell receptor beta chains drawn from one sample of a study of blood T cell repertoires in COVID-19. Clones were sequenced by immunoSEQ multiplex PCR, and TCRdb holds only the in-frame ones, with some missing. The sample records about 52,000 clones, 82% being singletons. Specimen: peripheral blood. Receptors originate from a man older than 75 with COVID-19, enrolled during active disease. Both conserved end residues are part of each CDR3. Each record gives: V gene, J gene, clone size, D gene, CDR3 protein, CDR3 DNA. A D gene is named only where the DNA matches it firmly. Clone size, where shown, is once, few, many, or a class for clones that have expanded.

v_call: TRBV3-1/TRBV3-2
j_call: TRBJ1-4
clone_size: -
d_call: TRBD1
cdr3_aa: CASSARDRGQTNEKLFF
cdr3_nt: TGTGCCAGCAGCGCCCGGGACAGGGGGCAAACTAATGAAAAACTGTTTTTT

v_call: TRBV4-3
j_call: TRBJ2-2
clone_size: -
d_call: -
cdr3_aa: CASSRGYTGELFF
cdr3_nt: TGCGCCAGCAGCCGAGGGTACACCGGGGAGCTGTTTTTT

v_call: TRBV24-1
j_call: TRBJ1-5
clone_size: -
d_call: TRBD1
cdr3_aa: CASGQGAGNQPQHF
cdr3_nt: TGTGCCTCGGGACAGGGGGCAGGCAATCAGCCCCAGCATTTT

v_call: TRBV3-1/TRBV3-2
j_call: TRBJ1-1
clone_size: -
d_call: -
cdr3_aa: CASSRQGNTEAFF
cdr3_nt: TGTGCCAGCAGTCGGCAGGGGAACACTGAAGCTTTCTTT

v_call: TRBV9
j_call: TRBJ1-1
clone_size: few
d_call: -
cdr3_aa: CASSGPGFTEAFF
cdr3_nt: TGTGCCAGCAGCGGCCCAGGGTTCACTGAAGCTTTCTTT

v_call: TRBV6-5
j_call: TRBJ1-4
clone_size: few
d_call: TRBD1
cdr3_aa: CASSQDRTGEKLFF
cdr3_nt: TGTGCCAGCAGTCAGGATCGGACAGGTGAAAAACTGTTTTTT

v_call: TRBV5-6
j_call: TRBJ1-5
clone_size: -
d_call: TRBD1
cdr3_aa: CASSQGTGWDQPQHF
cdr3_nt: TGTGCCAGCAGCCAAGGGACAGGGTGGGATCAGCCCCAGCATTTT

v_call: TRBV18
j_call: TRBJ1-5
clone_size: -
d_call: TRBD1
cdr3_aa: CASSPEGARGNQPQHF
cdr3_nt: TGTGCCAGCTCACCGGAGGGGGCGCGAGGCAATCAGCCCCAGCATTTT

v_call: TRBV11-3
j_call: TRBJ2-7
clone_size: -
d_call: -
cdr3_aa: CASSPGGGSYEQYF
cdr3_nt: TGTGCCAGCAGCCCCGGCGGCGGGTCCTACGAGCAGTACTTC

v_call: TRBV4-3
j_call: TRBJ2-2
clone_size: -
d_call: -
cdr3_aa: CASSQLRGAGAGELFF
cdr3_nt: TGCGCCAGCAGCCAACTCCGGGGGGCAGGCGCCGGGGAGCTGTTTTTT

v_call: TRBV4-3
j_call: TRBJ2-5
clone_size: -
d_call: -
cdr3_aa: CASSQGPAEQETQYF
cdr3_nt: TGCGCCAGCAGCCAAGGACCAGCGGAACAAGAGACCCAGTACTTC

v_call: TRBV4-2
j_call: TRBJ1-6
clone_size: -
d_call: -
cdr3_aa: CASSQDPQGSYNSPLHF
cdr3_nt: TGTGCCAGCAGTCAAGATCCCCAGGGCTCCTATAATTCACCCCTCCACTTT

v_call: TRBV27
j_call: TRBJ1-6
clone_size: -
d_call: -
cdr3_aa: CASSLSRPPLHF
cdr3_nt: TGTGCCAGCAGTTTATCGAGGCCACCCCTCCACTTT

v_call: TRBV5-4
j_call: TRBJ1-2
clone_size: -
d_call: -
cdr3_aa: CASSLVGENYGYTF
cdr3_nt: TGTGCCAGCAGCTTGGTAGGGGAAAACTATGGCTACACCTTC

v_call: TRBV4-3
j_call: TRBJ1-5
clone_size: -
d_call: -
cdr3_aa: CASSHAWGWRGGNQPQHF
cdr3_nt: TGCGCCAGCAGCCATGCTTGGGGGTGGCGGGGCGGCAATCAGCCCCAGCATTTT

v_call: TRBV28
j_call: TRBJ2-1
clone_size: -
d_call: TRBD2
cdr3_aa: CASRWGLVNEQFF
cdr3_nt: TGTGCCAGCCGTTGGGGACTAGTTAATGAGCAGTTCTTC

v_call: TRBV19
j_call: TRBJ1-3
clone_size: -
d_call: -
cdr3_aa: CASSQNTGSGNTIYF
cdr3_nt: TGTGCCAGTAGTCAAAACACAGGGTCCGGAAACACCATATATTTT

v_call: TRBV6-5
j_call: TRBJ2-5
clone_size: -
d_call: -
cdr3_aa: CASSRTGTSQETQYF
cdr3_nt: TGTGCCAGCAGTCGTACCGGGACAAGCCAAGAGACCCAGTACTTC

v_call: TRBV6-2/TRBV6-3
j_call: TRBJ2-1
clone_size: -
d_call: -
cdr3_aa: CASSSRDSGSYNEQFF
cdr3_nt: TGTGCCAGCAGTTCTAGGGACTCGGGCTCCTACAATGAGCAGTTCTTC

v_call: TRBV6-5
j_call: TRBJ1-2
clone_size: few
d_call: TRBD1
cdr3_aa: CASSSPGQGSGYTF
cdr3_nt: TGTGCCAGCAGTTCACCGGGACAGGGATCTGGCTACACCTTC

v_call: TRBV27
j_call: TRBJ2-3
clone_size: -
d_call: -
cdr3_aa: CASSFSAPTGSDTQYF
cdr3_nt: TGTGCCAGCAGTTTCAGCGCTCCCACAGGGTCAGATACGCAGTATTTT

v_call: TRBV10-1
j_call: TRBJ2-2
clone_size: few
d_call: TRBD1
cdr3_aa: CASSEGDRAVGNTGELFF
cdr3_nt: TGCGCCAGCAGTGAGGGGGACAGGGCCGTCGGGAACACCGGGGAGCTGTTTTTT

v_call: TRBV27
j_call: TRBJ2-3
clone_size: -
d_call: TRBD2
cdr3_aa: CASRPLGAGGQDTQYF
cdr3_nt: TGTGCCAGCAGACCCCTAGGAGCGGGGGGGCAAGATACGCAGTATTTT

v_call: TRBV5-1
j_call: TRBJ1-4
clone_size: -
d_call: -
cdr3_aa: CASSLGGSRNEKLFF
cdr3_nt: TGCGCCAGCAGCTTGGGGGGCAGCCGAAATGAAAAACTGTTTTTT

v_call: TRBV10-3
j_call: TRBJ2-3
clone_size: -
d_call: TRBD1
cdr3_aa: CAIGQGAMVDTQYF
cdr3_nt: TGTGCCATCGGACAGGGGGCGATGGTGGATACGCAGTATTTT

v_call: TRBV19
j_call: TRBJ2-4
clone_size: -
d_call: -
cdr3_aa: CASTTGTDLAKNIQYF
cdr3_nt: TGTGCCAGTACCACGGGAACGGATCTAGCCAAAAACATTCAGTACTTC

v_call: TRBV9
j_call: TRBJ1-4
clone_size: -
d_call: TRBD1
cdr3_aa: CASSVAGGNEKLFF
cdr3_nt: TGTGCCAGCAGCGTAGCAGGGGGGAATGAAAAACTGTTTTTT

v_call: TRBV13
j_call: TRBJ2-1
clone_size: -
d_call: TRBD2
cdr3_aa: CASSFYGTSGRGNEQFF
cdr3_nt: TGTGCCAGCAGCTTCTATGGGACTAGCGGGAGGGGGAATGAGCAGTTCTTC